This TCR beta chain was identified in a study of T cell responses to AZD1222 COVID-19 vaccine (dated by TCRdb to the early 2020s). Notes on the research overall: Because spike-specific TCR depth and breadth did not differ between the two schedules, AZD1222 recipients who got a second dose at roughly 4 weeks were pooled with those who got a second dose at roughly 12 weeks. A total of just over 230 trial participants underwent TCR sequencing, of whom more than 200 had received two doses of AZD1222 and roughly 26 had received two doses of the MenACWY control vaccine. Enrollment into the trials was organized by age into subgroups of 18-55, 56-69 and 70-plus years, and those subgroups contained roughly 140, 27 and 60 TCR-sequenced participants, respectively. The study at large found these results: The 56-69-year group was small, and its depth increase did not reach significance, likely because of low power. Most participants were white British and females outnumbered males, and the authors suggested that clonal diversity may have been underestimated. Conclusions about previously exposed vaccinees are limited, since just six AZD1222 recipients were seropositive for SARS-CoV-2 at baseline. Reportedly, close to half of the unique spike-specific TCRs recognized epitopes lying outside the regions that are mutated in the B.1.351 and B.1.1.7 variants. Because no day 14 peak-response samples were available, repertoires were characterized only after the peak T cell response. CD4 TCRs associated with the vaccine covered the entire spike protein, and the dominant responses were in regions 160-218 and 743-854. After two AZD1222 doses, spike-specific TCR breadth and depth were significantly higher than at day 0 and than in MenACWY recipients.

In the paper's terms, the time point label means: baseline before first vaccination. Samples from vaccinated people were obtained from the UK trials COV001 and COV002, which included a single-blind randomized controlled phase 2/3 trial of AZD1222 (ChAdOx1 nCoV-19) in healthy adults. For TCRbeta chain sequencing, PBMC samples were collected from trial participants at day 0 and at day 28 after the second dose. The CDR3 regions of human TCRbeta chains were subjected to immunosequencing. On the study's bioinformatics: TCRs in the repertoires were matched against a reference library of SARS-CoV-2-specific TCRs that had been generated with the MIRA antigen-specificity platform. Breadth was defined as the fraction of unique TCRs that were SARS-CoV-2-associated, and depth was defined as the fraction of total T cells that were SARS-CoV-2-associated. Using the MIRA data, each spike-specific TCR was assigned both to the spike region to which the TCR was reactive and to a CD4 or CD8 class. Log10-transformed breadth and depth values were compared by one-way ANOVA with Sidak's multiple comparisons tests. The source is immuneACCESS, and TCRdb retained only in-frame sequences with V and J called. Part of the clones is not carried over; for the studies checked, unresolved V genes explain less than half of this, and the remainder is unexplained. D and trimming come from the DNA, and the V and J calls and clone size come from that table. The sample table shows over 140,000 clones, and roughly 92% are seen once. Together, the top ten hold around 5.1% of the sample.

Including the terminal cysteine and phenylalanine, the CDR3 comprises 17 residues. The retained sequence is limited to the CDR3, 51 bases, with the frame set at the first base. V gives up 0 bases and J gives up 0 bases, and the segment between their germline ends measures 15 bases. The germline V gene gives CDR1 as SQVTM and CDR2 as ANQGSEA. With regard to this clone: Its target antigen remains unknown. Nothing much larger sits one base from this clone, and base qualities are not available.

The receptor chain draws on TRBV29-1 and TRBJ1-5; the D gene is perhaps TRBD1, on 5 matching bases. The sample was peripheral blood, taken on day 0 of AZD1222 vaccination. This receptor was obtained from an adult in good health. The nucleotides are TGCAGCGTTGAAGATCAGGCGGGGGAAGATAGCAATCAGCCCCAGCATTTT. Protein translation: CSVEDQAGEDSNQPQHF.